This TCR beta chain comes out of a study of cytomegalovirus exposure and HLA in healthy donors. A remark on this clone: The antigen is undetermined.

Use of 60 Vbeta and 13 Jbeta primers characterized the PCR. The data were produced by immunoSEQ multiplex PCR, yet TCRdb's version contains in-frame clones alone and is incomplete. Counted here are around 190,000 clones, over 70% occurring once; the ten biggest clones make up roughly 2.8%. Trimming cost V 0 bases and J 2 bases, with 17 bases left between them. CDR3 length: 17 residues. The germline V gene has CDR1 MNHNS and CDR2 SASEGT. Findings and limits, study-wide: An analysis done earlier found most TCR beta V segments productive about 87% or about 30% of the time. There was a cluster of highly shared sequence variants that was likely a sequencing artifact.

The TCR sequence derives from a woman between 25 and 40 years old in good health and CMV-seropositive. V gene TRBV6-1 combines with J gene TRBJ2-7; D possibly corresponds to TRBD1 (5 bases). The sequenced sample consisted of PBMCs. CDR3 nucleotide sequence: TGTGCCAGCAGTGAAGCCTTAACAGGTTTTTCCACCTACGAGCAGTACTTC. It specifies CASSEALTGFSTYEQYF.